A single sample gave rise to the 27 T cell receptor beta chains below, sequenced in a study of T-cell memory formation after mild COVID-19. From the 5' RACE reads, TCRdb called clonotypes with MiXCR, one entry per CDR3 protein. The data show around 390,000 distinct CDR3 sequences, roughly 15% seen once. Material for sequencing was PBMCs or a T cell subset sorted from them (not recorded which). These receptors were taken from a man aged 18 to 35 who had mild COVID-19 (a few samples of this study predate the infection). Cell type and time point are not known.

As to this clonotype: A junction boundary mismatches the germline segment, possibly from a read error. The V call is TRBV7-8, the J call TRBJ2-2; D may be TRBD1 (6 bases). This CDR3 has 13 amino acids. Germline V gene sequence: CDR1 SGHVS, CDR2 FQNEAQ. The CDR3, as DNA: TGTGCCAGCAGCTCAGGGGCCCTCGGGGAGATGTTTTTT. Protein product: CASSSGALGEMFF.

The J gene is TRBJ2-3, the V gene TRBV18; D unclear. The germline V gene encodes CDR1 KGHSH and CDR2 LQKENI. The V end was cut by 5 bases, the J end by 2 bases, with 8 bases between. CDR3 size: 13 residues. CDR3 in DNA: TGTGCCAGCTCAAAAGTTTCCACAGATACGCAGTATTTT. This codes for CASSKVSTDTQYF.

This clonotype has just a few counts. The gene calls are TRBV12-3 or TRBV12-4 and TRBJ2-7; D remains unclear. V was shortened by 5 bases and J by 4 bases, with 12 bases between the two germline ends. The CDR3 totals 13 residues. CDR3 sequence reads: CASSTDRRYEQYF. The CDR3 DNA is TGTGCCAGCAGTACGGACCGCCGATACGAGCAGTACTTC.

The chain links TRBV6-4 to TRBJ2-1; D uncertain. Trimming pared 0 bases from V and 0 bases from J, leaving 15 bases between. Per germline, CDR1 MRHNA and CDR2 SNTAGT. The CDR3 length is 18 residues. CDR3 amino acids: CASSDSISSGSSYNEQFF. Here the CDR3 DNA reads TGTGCCAGCAGTGACTCGATATCCTCGGGTAGCTCCTACAATGAGCAGTTCTTC.

This chain uses TRBV7-9 with TRBJ2-6; weak D call: TRBD1 (6 bases). CDR1 is SEHNR and CDR2 is FQNEAQ in the germline V gene (reference sequence). V shed 6 bases and J shed 1 base, with 13 bases lying between them. This CDR3 has 16 residues. The CDR3: CASRTVQGSGANVLTF. The CDR3 DNA reads as TGTGCCAGCAGGACCGTTCAGGGGTCTGGGGCCAACGTCCTGACTTTC. Full variable domain (rest looked up from reference TRBV7-9 and TRBJ2-6): DTGVSQNPRHKITKRGQNVTFRCDPISEHNRLYWYRQTLGQGPEFLTYFQNEAQLEKSRLLSDRFSAERPKGSFSTLEIQRTEQGDSAMYLCASRTVQGSGANVLTFGAGSRLTVL.

This clonotype was seen a handful of times. The J gene is TRBJ2-1, the V gene TRBV6-2 or TRBV6-3; a weak D match, TRBD2 (5 bases). The CDR3 is 16 amino acids. Germline V CDR1 and CDR2: MNHEY, SVGEGT. Trimming left V 5 bases short and J 2 bases short, with 16 bases between. DNA of the CDR3: TGTGCCAGCAGTCCCTCGAGGGCACCCCCCTACAATGAGCAGTTCTTC. As protein: CASSPSRAPPYNEQFF.

This clonotype was counted between two and nine times. The chain couples TRBV29-1 to TRBJ1-2, with no clear D. CDR1 is SQVTM and CDR2 is ANQGSEA in the germline V gene. This CDR3 comprises 13 residues. The V gene lost 1 base and the J gene lost 4 bases, with 10 bases spanning the gap. DNA of the CDR3: TGCAGCGTTGAAGTGAGGCACTCCTATGGCTACACCTTC. It is translated as CSVEVRHSYGYTF.

This clonotype was counted a few times. This chain joins TRBV5-1 and TRBJ2-3; 10 nucleotides align to TRBD2. This CDR3 is 14 amino acids long. V lost 3 bases and J lost 6; bases outside the gene matches: 4. Germline V gene data show CDR1 as SGHRS and CDR2 as YFSETQ. The CDR3 loop reads CASSYSGGQDTQYF. CDR3 sequence (DNA): TGCGCCAGCAGCTATAGCGGGGGGCAGGATACGCAGTATTTT.

This clonotype was observed a few times. This chain links TRBV6-5 with TRBJ2-7; no clear D gene. Germline-derived CDR1 and CDR2 are MNHEY and SVGAGI. V lost 2 bases to trimming and J lost 3 bases, with 11 bases between them. The CDR3 extends over 14 amino acids. The CDR3 loop is CASSYAAGGYEQYV. The CDR3, as DNA: TGTGCCAGCAGTTACGCGGCCGGTGGCTACGAGCAGTACGTC.

J is TRBJ2-7 and V is TRBV19; TRBD2 matches at 9 bases. V gave up 0 bases and J gave up 4 bases; unmatched junction bases: 7. Germline V gene sequence: CDR1 LNHDA, CDR2 SQIVND (reference sequence). The CDR3 spans 16 residues. The CDR3 sequence is CASSIEASGVGYEQYF. DNA of the CDR3: TGTGCCAGTAGTATAGAGGCTAGCGGGGTCGGTTACGAGCAGTACTTC. Drawing the rest from reference TRBV19 and TRBJ2-7, the complete variable domain is DGGITQSPKYLFRKEGQNVTLSCEQNLNHDAMYWYRQDPGQGLRLIYYSQIVNDFQKGDIAEGYSVSREKKESFPLTVTSAQKNPTAFYLCASSIEASGVGYEQYFGPGTRLTVT.

In its sample, this clonotype was seen a few times. The chain carries TRBV11-2 and TRBJ1-1; D unclear. Trimming took off 2 bases at V and 1 base at J, with 11 bases between the two ends. The CDR3 extends over 15 amino acids. Germline V lookup: CDR1 SGHAT, CDR2 FQNNGV. The CDR3 protein is CASSLSADSNTEAFF. CDR3 DNA: TGTGCCAGCAGCTTATCGGCAGACTCGAACACTGAAGCTTTCTTT. Variable domain in full (rest from reference TRBV11-2 and TRBJ1-1): EAGVAQSPRYKIIEKRQSVAFWCNPISGHATLYWYQQILGQGPKLLIQFQNNGVVDDSQLPKDRFSAERLKGVDSTLKIQPAKLEDSAVYLCASSLSADSNTEAFFGQGTRLTVV.

The rearrangement joins TRBV5-1 to TRBJ2-2; D uncertain. V lost 0 bases and J lost 6, with 12 bases in between. The CDR3 covers 15 residues. CDR1 SGHRS and CDR2 YFSETQ come from the germline V gene. For the CDR3, the DNA is TGCGCCAGCAGCTTGGAGATAGGATCGTCCGGGGAGCTGTTTTTT. Protein: CASSLEIGSSGELFF.

This clonotype has just a few counts. The rearrangement links TRBV2 to TRBJ1-2, with unresolved D. Germline lookup yields CDR1 SNHLY and CDR2 FYNNEI. This CDR3 contains 13 residues. Trimming shortened V by 3 bases and J by 0 bases, and 5 bases separated the two germline ends. In DNA, the CDR3 is TGTGCCAGCAGTGAGGACGCTAACTATGGCTACACCTTC. Translating it yields CASSEDANYGYTF.

This clonotype showed up just a few times. This chain connects TRBV7-9 to TRBJ2-7; 7 bases agree with TRBD1. The CDR3 covers 15 residues. The V gene end was trimmed by 5 bases and the J gene end by 0 bases; junction bases not matched to a gene: 7. Germline CDR1 and CDR2: SEHNR and FQNEAQ (reference sequence). The CDR3 sequence is CASSPGQVSSYEQYF. The CDR3 coding sequence is TGTGCCAGCAGCCCCGGACAGGTCAGCTCCTACGAGCAGTACTTC.

The rearrangement uses TRBV7-3 and TRBJ2-5; 10 bases match TRBD2. This CDR3 is 15 amino acids long. The junction had 8 bases not matched to a gene; V was cut back by 5 bases and J by 5 bases. The germline V gene encodes CDR1 SGHTA and CDR2 FQGTGA. The CDR3 sequence: CASSPSGGALETQYF. The CDR3 bases are TGTGCCAGCAGCCCAAGCGGGGGGGCTCTGGAGACCCAGTACTTC.

This clonotype was seen a few times. The rearrangement uses TRBV25-1 and TRBJ2-2; D remains unclear. Trimming pared 6 bases from V and 6 bases from J, leaving 8 bases between. This CDR3 contains 12 residues. The germline gives CDR1 MGHDK, CDR2 SYGVNS. This CDR3 reads CASSRPSGELFF. The CDR3 coding sequence is TGTGCCAGCAGCCGCCCCTCCGGGGAGCTGTTTTTT.

This chain's CDR3 is CSARDKLNHGPVPDTQYF. The CDR3 nucleotides are TGCAGTGCTAGAGATAAACTGAACCACGGTCCCGTACCAGATACGCAGTATTTT. The V call is TRBV20-1, the J call TRBJ2-3; D not certain. This CDR3 spans 18 amino acids. The V end lost 0 bases, the J end lost 4 bases, and 23 bases lay between the germline ends. CDR1 and CDR2 from the germline V gene are DFQATT and SNEGSKA (reference sequence).

This clonotype was found a few times. The chain uses TRBV27 and TRBJ2-7; D is possibly TRBD2 (5 bases). Trimming removed 0 bases at V and 6 bases at J, with 9 bases between. Germline V gene sequence: CDR1 MNHEY, CDR2 SMNVEV (reference sequence). The CDR3 extends over 13 amino acids. The chain's CDR3 is CASSLSPRGEQYF. The CDR3 nucleotides are TGTGCCAGCAGTTTATCCCCTCGGGGCGAGCAGTACTTC.

This clonotype has at least ten counts. The genes are TRBV20-1 and TRBJ2-1; either TRBD1 or TRBD2 may fit D (6 bases each). CDR3 length: 15 amino acids. CDR1 is DFQATT, CDR2 SNEGSKA, per germline (reference sequence). V was shortened by 1 base and J by 2 bases, with 12 bases between the two germline ends. The CDR3 DNA reads as TGCAGTGCTAGAGCCGAGGAGGGGGCCTACAATGAGCAGTTCTTC. Its protein is CSARAEEGAYNEQFF.

This clonotype was counted between two and nine times. The chain carries TRBV6-2 or TRBV6-3 and TRBJ2-1; possibly TRBD1 for D (6 bases). Germline CDR1 reads MNHEY; CDR2 reads SVGEGT. CDR3 size: 14 residues. V was shortened by 3 bases and J by 2 bases, with 8 bases between the two germline ends. The CDR3 loop is CASSYTGPYNEQFF. The CDR3 DNA reads as TGTGCCAGCAGTTATACAGGGCCCTACAATGAGCAGTTCTTC.

The genes are TRBV6-4 and TRBJ2-7; unclear D gene. V gave up 5 bases and J gave up 3 bases, with 11 bases separating them. There are 13 residues in the CDR3. CDR1 is MRHNA, CDR2 SNTAGT, per germline. CDR3 protein: CASSRYFSYEQYF. The CDR3 coding sequence is TGTGCCAGCAGTCGGTATTTTAGCTACGAGCAGTACTTC.

This clonotype was detected only a few times. The chain combines TRBV20-1 with TRBJ1-1; D perhaps matches TRBD1 (5 bases). The CDR3 has 15 amino acids. The V and J ends lost 6 bases and 1 base respectively, with 18 bases between them. Germline values: CDR1 DFQATT, CDR2 SNEGSKA (reference sequence). CDR3 residues: CSAHPRQNGNTEAFF. In DNA, the CDR3 is TGCAGTGCCCATCCCCGACAGAACGGGAACACTGAAGCTTTCTTT.

This clonotype was seen more than once but under ten times. V is TRBV6-5 and J is TRBJ2-7; D is unclear. Germline CDR1 MNHEY, CDR2 SVGAGI. The CDR3 is 15 residues long. The V gene lost 3 bases and the J gene lost 5 bases, with 17 bases spanning the gap. Written as DNA, the CDR3 is TGTGCCAGCAGTTATGAGGCCCACTCGGCCAACGAGCAGTACGTC. Translated, it gives CASSYEAHSANEQYV.

The chain has TRBV6-5 and TRBJ2-7; possible D gene TRBD2, 5 bases. CDR1 MNHEY and CDR2 SVGAGI come from the germline V gene. Trimming cost V 0 bases and J 2 bases, with 5 bases left between them. The length of the CDR3 is 13 residues. CDR3 bases: TGTGCCAGCAGTTACTCCGGGGCCTACGAGCAGTACTTC. This sequence encodes CASSYSGAYEQYF.

The chain employs TRBV3-1 and TRBJ1-1; no clear D gene. The CDR3 is 17 residues long. In germline, CDR1 is LGHDT, CDR2 YNNKEL (reference sequence). V lost 4 bases and J 0 bases, leaving 18 bases between the germline ends. CDR3 loop: CASSPRGPNSVNTEAFF. The DNA of the CDR3 is TGTGCCAGCAGCCCAAGAGGACCGAACTCAGTGAACACTGAAGCTTTCTTT.

The V gene is TRBV6-5, the J gene TRBJ1-1; maybe TRBD1 (5 bases). This CDR3 contains 16 residues. The V end was cut by 7 bases, the J end by 1 base, with 19 bases between. Germline values: CDR1 MNHEY, CDR2 SVGAGI. The CDR3 coding sequence is TGTGCCAGCATGGGTCTCAGGGCGATACAGAACACTGAAGCTTTCTTT. Protein sequence: CASMGLRAIQNTEAFF.

The gene calls are TRBV12-3 or TRBV12-4 and TRBJ2-1; D gene ambiguous. V was clipped by 6 bases and J by 15 bases, with 12 bases between them. CDR3 length: 10 amino acids. The CDR3 spells CASSGPLRFF. The DNA of the CDR3 is TGTGCCAGCAGCGGACCGCTACGGTTCTTC.